This TCR beta chain emerged from a study of CD8 T cells in Susac syndrome (dated by TCRdb to the late 2010s). With respect to the entire study: Among the Susac syndrome patients who were sequenced, clinically active disease was present in about six and clinical remission was observed in under ten. At the time of blood withdrawal, Susac syndrome patients were either therapy-naive, taking corticosteroids (with some also receiving IVIg), or on IVIg alone. The study used repertoire sequencing to test whether antigen drove CD8+ T cell activation and differentiation in Susac syndrome.

Beyond this particular receptor, the publication reports: No clonal expansion was detected in the CD4+ T cell repertoire of Susac syndrome patients. The study acknowledged that relatively few individuals were included in the TCR sequencing and HLA analysis.

RNA was extracted using the RNeasy kit, and roughly 0.45 to 1 microgram was reverse transcribed with random hexamers. The immunoSEQ multiplex PCR assay, covering 54 Vbeta and 13 Jbeta segments, was used to amplify TCR beta CDR3 regions. PCR amplification bias was corrected by using a synthetic template baseline for primer optimization and computational correction. The paper's processing steps were these. Only productive sequences were kept, with reads annotated to V, D and J genes according to IMGT and analyzed in immunoSEQ Analyzer. Clonality was computed as one minus Shannon entropy normalized by log2 of the number of productive unique sequences. For each patient and control, public and private clones were evaluated within the 100 most prevalent clones. Clones were defined as Susac-specific if absent from the healthy and MS cohorts, from 1052 published viral clones and from other ImmuneACCESS disease sequences. TCRdb applied fastp at Q25 and MiXCR to the public reads, then kept only in-frame beta chains. Under each unique CDR3 protein, matching rows form one entry showing the most common genes and DNA. The V and J calls here are based on TCRdb, not the publication. A total of about 140,000 distinct CDR3 sequences appear in this sample, more than 85% of them only once. The ten largest account for roughly 0.15% of the sample.

About this clonotype itself: Its binding antigen is unknown. No base-level quality is on record; no much larger clone is a single base apart.

Peripheral blood CD8+ and CD4+ T cells from healthy donors, Susac syndrome patients and multiple sclerosis patients were profiled by high-throughput TCR beta sequencing. Recently defined diagnostic criteria for definite or probable disease were met by the Susac syndrome patients. Bulk CD8+ and CD4+ T cells were purified by magnetic negative isolation, while CD8+ TEMRA cells were enriched using FACS. Blood was collected in EDTA tubes and processed within 24 hours, with PBMCs isolated through density gradient centrifugation. PBMCs destined for TCR sequencing were cryopreserved in liquid nitrogen and later thawed in a 37 °C water bath. The sorted or isolated CD4+, CD8+ and CD8+ TEMRA cells reached a purity of at least 90%. Sample: CD4+ T cells from PBMCs. This TCR was sampled from a human donor with Susac syndrome.

The DNA sequence follows: TGTGCCAGCAGCCAAGAGGGCAGCGGGAGGGCCGGGAATGAGCAGTTCTTC. Translated, this is CASSQEGSGRAGNEQFF. The V and J genes are TRBV4-2 and TRBJ2-1, and 10 bases in between align with TRBD2. From V the trimming removes 0 bases and from J it removes 7 bases, while the gene matches leave 9 bases of the junction unaccounted for. The CDR1 and CDR2 encoded by the germline V gene are LGHNA and YNFKEQ. Inclusive of the bounding cysteine and phenylalanine, the CDR3 is 17 residues long. CDR3 DNA only is kept here, 51 bases in frame from base 1.